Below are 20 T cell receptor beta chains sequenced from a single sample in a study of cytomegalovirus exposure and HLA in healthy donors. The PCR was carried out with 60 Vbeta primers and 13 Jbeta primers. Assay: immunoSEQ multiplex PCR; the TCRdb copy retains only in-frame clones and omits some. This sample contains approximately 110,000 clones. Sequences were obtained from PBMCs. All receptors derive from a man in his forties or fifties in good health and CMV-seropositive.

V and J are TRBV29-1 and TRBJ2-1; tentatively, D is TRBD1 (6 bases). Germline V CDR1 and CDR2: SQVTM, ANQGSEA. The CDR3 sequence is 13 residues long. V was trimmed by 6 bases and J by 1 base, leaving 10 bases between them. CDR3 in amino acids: CSVETGSYNEQFF. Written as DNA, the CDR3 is TGCAGCGTCGAAACAGGGTCCTACAATGAGCAGTTCTTC.

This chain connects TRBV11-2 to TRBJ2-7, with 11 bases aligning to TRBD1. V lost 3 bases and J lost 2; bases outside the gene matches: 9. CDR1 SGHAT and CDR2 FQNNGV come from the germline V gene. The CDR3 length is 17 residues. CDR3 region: CASSLGGTGGIPYEQYF. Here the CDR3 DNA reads TGTGCCAGCAGCTTGGGAGGGACAGGGGGGATTCCCTACGAGCAGTACTTC.

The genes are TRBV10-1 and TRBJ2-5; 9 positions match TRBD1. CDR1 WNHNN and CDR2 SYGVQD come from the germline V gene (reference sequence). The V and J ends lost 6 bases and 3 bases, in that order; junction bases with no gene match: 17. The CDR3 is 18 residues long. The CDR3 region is CASRLVPGDRAAKETQYF. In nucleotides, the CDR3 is TGCGCCAGCAGGCTCGTACCTGGGGACAGGGCCGCCAAAGAGACCCAGTACTTC.

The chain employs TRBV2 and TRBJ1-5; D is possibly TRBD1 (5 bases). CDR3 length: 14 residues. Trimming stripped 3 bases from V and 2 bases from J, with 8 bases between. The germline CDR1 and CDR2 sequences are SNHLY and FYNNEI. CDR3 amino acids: CASSDQGGNQPQHF. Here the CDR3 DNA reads TGTGCCAGCAGTGATCAGGGCGGCAATCAGCCCCAGCATTTT. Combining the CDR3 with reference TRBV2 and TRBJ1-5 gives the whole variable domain EPEVTQTPSHQVTQMGQEVILRCVPISNHLYFYWYRQILGQKVEFLVSFYNNEISEKSEIFDDQFSVERPDGSNFTLKIRSTKLEDSAMYFCASSDQGGNQPQHFGDGTRLSIL.

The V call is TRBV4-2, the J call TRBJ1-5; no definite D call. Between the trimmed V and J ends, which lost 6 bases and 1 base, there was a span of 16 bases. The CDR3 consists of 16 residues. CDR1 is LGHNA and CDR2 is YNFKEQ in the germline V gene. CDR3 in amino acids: CASSQSRGESNQPQHF. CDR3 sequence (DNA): TGTGCCAGCAGTCAGAGTCGGGGAGAGAGCAATCAGCCCCAGCATTTT.

The CDR3 loop is CASSVGGGGPGELFF. Written as DNA, the CDR3 is TGCGCCAGCAGTGTCGGGGGAGGAGGACCCGGGGAGCTGTTTTTT. The V and J genes are TRBV10-1 and TRBJ2-2, with D possibly matching TRBD2 (6 bases). Trimming pared 4 bases from V and 6 bases from J, leaving 15 bases between. Germline CDR1 is WNHNN and CDR2 is SYGVQD (reference sequence). The length of the CDR3 is 15 residues.

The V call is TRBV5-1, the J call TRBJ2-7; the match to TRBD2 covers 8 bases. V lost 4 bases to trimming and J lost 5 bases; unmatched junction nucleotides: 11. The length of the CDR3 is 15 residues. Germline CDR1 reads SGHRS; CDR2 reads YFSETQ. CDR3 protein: CASSPPSGRWHEQYF. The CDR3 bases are TGCGCCAGCAGCCCCCCCAGCGGGAGATGGCACGAGCAGTACTTC.

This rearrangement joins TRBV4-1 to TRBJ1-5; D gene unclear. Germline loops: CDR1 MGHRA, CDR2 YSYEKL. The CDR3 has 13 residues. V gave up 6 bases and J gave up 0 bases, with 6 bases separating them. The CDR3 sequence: CASSYLSNQPQHF. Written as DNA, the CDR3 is TGCGCCAGCAGTTATCTTAGCAATCAGCCCCAGCATTTT.

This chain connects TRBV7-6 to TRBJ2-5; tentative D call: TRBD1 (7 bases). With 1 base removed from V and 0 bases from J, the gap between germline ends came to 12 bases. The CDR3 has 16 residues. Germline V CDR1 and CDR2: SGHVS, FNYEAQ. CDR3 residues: CASSLEAGGYQETQYF. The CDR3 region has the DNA TGTGCCAGCAGCTTAGAGGCAGGGGGGTACCAAGAGACCCAGTACTTC.

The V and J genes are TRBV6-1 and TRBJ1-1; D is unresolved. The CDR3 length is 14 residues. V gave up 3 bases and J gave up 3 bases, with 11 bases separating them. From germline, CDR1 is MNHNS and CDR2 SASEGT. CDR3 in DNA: TGTGCCAGCAGTGAGTATGAGAGGGACACTGAAGCTTTCTTT. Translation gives CASSEYERDTEAFF.

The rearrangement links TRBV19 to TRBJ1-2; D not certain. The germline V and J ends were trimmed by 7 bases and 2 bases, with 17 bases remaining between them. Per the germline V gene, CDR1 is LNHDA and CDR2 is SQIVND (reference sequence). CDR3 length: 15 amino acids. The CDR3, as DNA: TGTGCCAGTACCCCCTCGCTTGGGCCCAACTATGGCTACACCTTC. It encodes CASTPSLGPNYGYTF. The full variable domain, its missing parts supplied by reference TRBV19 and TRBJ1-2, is DGGITQSPKYLFRKEGQNVTLSCEQNLNHDAMYWYRQDPGQGLRLIYYSQIVNDFQKGDIAEGYSVSREKKESFPLTVTSAQKNPTAFYLCASTPSLGPNYGYTFGSGTRLTVV.

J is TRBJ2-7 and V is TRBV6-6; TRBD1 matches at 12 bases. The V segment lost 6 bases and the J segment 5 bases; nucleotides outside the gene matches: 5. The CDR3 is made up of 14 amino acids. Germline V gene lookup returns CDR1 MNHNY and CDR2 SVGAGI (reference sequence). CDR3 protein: CASSRDRGLNEQYF. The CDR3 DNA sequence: TGTGCCAGCAGCCGGGACAGGGGGCTTAACGAGCAGTACTTC.

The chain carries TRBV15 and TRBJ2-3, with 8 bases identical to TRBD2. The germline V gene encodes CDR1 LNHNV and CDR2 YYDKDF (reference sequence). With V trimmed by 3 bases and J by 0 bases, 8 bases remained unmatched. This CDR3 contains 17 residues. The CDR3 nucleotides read TGTGCCACCAGCAGGGGCGGGAGGACTTCTAGCACAGATACGCAGTATTTT. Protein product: CATSRGGRTSSTDTQYF.

In nucleotides, the CDR3 is TGTGCCAGCACCCCCCGGACTGCCTATAATTCACCCCTCCACTTT. Translation gives CASTPRTAYNSPLHF. The V call is TRBV25-1, the J call TRBJ1-6; D is unresolved. Germline lookup yields CDR1 MGHDK and CDR2 SYGVNS. CDR3 length: 15 residues. V shed 7 bases and J shed 2 bases, with 12 bases lying between them.

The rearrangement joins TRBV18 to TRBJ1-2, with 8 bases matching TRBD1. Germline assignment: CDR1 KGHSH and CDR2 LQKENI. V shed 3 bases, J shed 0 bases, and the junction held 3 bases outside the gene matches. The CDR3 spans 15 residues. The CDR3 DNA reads TGTGCCAGCTCACCTCTGGACAGGGCTAACTATGGCTACACCTTC. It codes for CASSPLDRANYGYTF.

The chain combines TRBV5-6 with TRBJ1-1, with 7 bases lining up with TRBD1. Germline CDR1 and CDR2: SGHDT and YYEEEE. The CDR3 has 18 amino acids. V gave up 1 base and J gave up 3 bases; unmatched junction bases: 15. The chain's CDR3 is CASSLLSFGGQGDTEAFF. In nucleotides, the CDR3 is TGTGCCAGCAGCTTGTTATCTTTCGGGGGCCAGGGGGACACTGAAGCTTTCTTT.

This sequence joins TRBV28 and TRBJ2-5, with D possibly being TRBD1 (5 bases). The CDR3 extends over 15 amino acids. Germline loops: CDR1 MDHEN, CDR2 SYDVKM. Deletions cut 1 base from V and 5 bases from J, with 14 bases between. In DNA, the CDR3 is TGTGCCAGCAGTTTATCGGCAGGGTCGTTTGAGACCCAGTACTTC. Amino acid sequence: CASSLSAGSFETQYF.

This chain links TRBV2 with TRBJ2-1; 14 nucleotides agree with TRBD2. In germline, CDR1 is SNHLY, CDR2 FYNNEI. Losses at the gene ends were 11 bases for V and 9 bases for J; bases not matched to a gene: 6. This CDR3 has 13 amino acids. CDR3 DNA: TGTGCCGACCGGGGGACTAGCGGGGGTGAGCAGTTCTTC. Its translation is CADRGTSGGEQFF.

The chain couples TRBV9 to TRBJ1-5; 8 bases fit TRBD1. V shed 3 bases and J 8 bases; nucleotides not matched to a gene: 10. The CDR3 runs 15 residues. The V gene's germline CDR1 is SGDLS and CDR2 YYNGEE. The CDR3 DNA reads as TGTGCCAGCAGCGCCGGGGACAGGCAATCAGAGCCCCAGCATTTT. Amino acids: CASSAGDRQSEPQHF.

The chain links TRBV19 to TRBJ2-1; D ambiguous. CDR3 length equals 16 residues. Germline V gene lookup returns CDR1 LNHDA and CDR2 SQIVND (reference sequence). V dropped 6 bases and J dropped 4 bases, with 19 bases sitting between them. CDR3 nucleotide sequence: TGTGCCAGTAGCTTTACAGCTTTACCCCCTTACAATGAGCAGTTCTTC. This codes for CASSFTALPPYNEQFF.